The next 9 T cell receptor beta chains were all read from a single sample in a study of blood T cell repertoires in COVID-19. The method was immunoSEQ multiplex PCR; TCRdb's version includes in-frame clones alone and lacks a portion of them. The sample yields hundreds of thousands of clones, about 89% seen once. Sequencing was done on a sample of peripheral blood. Receptor source: a woman aged 60 to 75 with COVID-19, enrolled during active disease.

This clone has a handful of counts. The CDR3 nucleotides are TGTGCCAGCAGCGAGGGACAGGGAGGGCAGCCCCAGCATTTT. This codes for CASSEGQGGQPQHF. The rearrangement uses TRBV9 and TRBJ1-5, with 9 nucleotides matching TRBD1. Germline lookup yields CDR1 SGDLS and CDR2 YYNGEE. V was clipped by 3 bases and J by 7 bases; unmatched bases: 5. The CDR3 is 14 amino acids.

The genes are TRBV7-2 and TRBJ2-4, with D maybe TRBD1 (5 bases). Germline CDR1 and CDR2: SGHTA and FQGNSA. The CDR3 has 16 residues. V gave up 2 bases and J gave up 0 bases, with 11 bases separating them. The CDR3 spells CASSLQGVLAKNIQYF. CDR3 DNA sequence: TGTGCCAGCAGCTTACAAGGGGTTCTAGCCAAAAACATTCAGTACTTC.

The rearrangement links TRBV7-9 to TRBJ1-4; TRBD1 might be the D (5 bases). This CDR3 is built from 15 residues. Germline V gene data show CDR1 as SEHNR and CDR2 as FQNEAQ (reference sequence). Trimming removed 8 bases from V and 4 bases from J, with 17 bases in between. The CDR3 here is CASRPFPGGNEKLFF. The CDR3 coding sequence is TGTGCCAGCCGTCCCTTTCCGGGGGGTAATGAAAAACTGTTTTTT.

J is TRBJ2-5 and V is TRBV7-2; D remains unclear. The germline CDR1 and CDR2 sequences are SGHTA and FQGNSA. V lost 1 base to trimming and J lost 2 bases, with 11 bases between them. The CDR3 has 15 amino acids. This CDR3 is CASSLGLGVQETQYF. The CDR3 nucleotides are TGTGCCAGCAGCTTAGGTCTAGGCGTTCAAGAGACCCAGTACTTC.

This rearrangement joins TRBV27 to TRBJ2-5; the match to TRBD2 covers 9 bases. The CDR3 extends over 15 amino acids. CDR1 and CDR2 from the germline V gene are MNHEY and SMNVEV (reference sequence). V lost 2 bases and J lost 1; bases outside the gene matches: 2. CDR3 DNA sequence: TGTGCCAGCAGTTTAAGCGGGGGGCCCCAAGAGACCCAGTACTTC. Translation gives CASSLSGGPQETQYF.

The gene calls are TRBV6-6 and TRBJ1-1; D not certain. CDR3 size: 14 residues. Germline loops: CDR1 MNHNY, CDR2 SVGAGI (reference sequence). The V gene lost 2 bases and the J gene lost 6 bases, with 13 bases spanning the gap. The CDR3 sequence: CASSYEKLRAEAFF. CDR3 sequence (DNA): TGTGCCAGCAGTTACGAGAAGTTACGGGCTGAAGCTTTCTTT.

The rearrangement links TRBV9 to TRBJ2-5; TRBD2 matches at 11 bases. Trimming at V came to 4 bases and at J to 5 bases, leaving 10 bases not matched to a gene. Germline V gives CDR1 SGDLS, CDR2 YYNGEE. The CDR3 covers 16 residues. The CDR3 DNA follows: TGTGCCAGCAGCCCCCGCGGTAGCGGGGGGGCGGAGACCCAGTACTTC. Translated: CASSPRGSGGAETQYF.

This sequence joins TRBV19 and TRBJ2-7, with a possible D match to TRBD1 (6 bases). Germline CDR1 reads LNHDA; CDR2 reads SQIVND (reference sequence). V shed 6 bases and J shed 0 bases, with 15 bases lying between them. This CDR3 is built from 15 residues. The CDR3 DNA reads as TGTGCCAGTAGCACGACCGGGACAACCTCCTACGAGCAGTACTTC. This codes for CASSTTGTTSYEQYF.

This chain connects TRBV19 to TRBJ1-1, with D uncertain. The CDR3 consists of 14 residues. Trimming pared 5 bases from V and 4 bases from J, leaving 14 bases between. The germline CDR1 and CDR2 sequences are LNHDA and SQIVND (reference sequence). CDR3 DNA sequence: TGTGCCAGTAGTCCCGAGCGGGGAGGCACTGAAGCTTTCTTT. Its translation: CASSPERGGTEAFF.